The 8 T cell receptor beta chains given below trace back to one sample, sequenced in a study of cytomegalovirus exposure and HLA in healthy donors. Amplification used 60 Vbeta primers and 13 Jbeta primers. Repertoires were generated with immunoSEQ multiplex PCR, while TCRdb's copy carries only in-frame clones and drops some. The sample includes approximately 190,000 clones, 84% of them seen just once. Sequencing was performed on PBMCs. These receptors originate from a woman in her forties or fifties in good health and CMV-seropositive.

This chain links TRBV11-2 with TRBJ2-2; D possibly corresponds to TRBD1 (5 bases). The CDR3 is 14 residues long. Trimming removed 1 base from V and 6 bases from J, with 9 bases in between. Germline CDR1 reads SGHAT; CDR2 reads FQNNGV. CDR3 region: CASSLGIRAGELFF. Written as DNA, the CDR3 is TGTGCCAGCAGCTTAGGAATCAGGGCCGGGGAGCTGTTTTTT.

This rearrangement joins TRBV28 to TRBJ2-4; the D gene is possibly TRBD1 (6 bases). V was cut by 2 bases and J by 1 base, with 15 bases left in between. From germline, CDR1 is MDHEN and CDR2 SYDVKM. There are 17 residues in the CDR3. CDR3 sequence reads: CASSLEGQGRAKNIQYF. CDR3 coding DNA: TGTGCCAGCAGTTTAGAAGGCCAGGGGCGGGCCAAAAACATTCAGTACTTC.

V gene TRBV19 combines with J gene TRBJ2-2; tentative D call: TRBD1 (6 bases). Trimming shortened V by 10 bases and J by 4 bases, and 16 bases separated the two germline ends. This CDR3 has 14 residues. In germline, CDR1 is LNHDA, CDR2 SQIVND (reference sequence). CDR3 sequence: CATSQGKGTGELFF. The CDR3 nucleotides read TGTGCCACCTCACAGGGAAAGGGCACCGGGGAGCTGTTTTTT.

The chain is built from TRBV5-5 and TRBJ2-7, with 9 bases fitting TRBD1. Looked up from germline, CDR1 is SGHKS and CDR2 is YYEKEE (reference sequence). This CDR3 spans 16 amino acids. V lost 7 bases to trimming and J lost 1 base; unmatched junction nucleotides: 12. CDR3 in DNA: TGTGCCAGCTTGGGTGGGGGGACAGGGCCTTCCTACGAGCAGTACTTC. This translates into CASLGGGTGPSYEQYF.

The CDR3 spells CASSRQDGRSNTGELFF. The CDR3 region has the DNA TGTGCCAGCAGCCGCCAAGATGGGAGATCGAACACCGGGGAGCTGTTTTTT. This chain connects TRBV9 to TRBJ2-2; tentative D call: TRBD2 (5 bases). Trimming removed 4 bases at V and 0 bases at J, with 16 bases between. CDR1 SGDLS and CDR2 YYNGEE come from the germline V gene. The CDR3 loop spans 17 amino acids.

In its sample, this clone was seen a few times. The CDR3, as DNA: TGCGCCAGCAGCCAAGAATTTACTGGGGCCAACGTCCTGACTTTC. It codes for CASSQEFTGANVLTF. The chain combines TRBV4-1 with TRBJ2-6; no reliable D call. V was shortened by 0 bases and J by 2 bases, with 5 bases between the two germline ends. The germline gives CDR1 MGHRA, CDR2 YSYEKL. CDR3 length equals 15 residues.

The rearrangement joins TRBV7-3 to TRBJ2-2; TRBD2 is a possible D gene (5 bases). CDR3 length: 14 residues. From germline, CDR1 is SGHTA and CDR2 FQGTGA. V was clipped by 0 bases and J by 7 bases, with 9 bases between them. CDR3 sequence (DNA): TGTGCCAGCAGCTTAACCTCGGGGTACGGGGAGCTGTTTTTT. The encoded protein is CASSLTSGYGELFF. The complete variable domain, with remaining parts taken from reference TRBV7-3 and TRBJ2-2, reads GAGVSQTPSNKVTEKGKYVELRCDPISGHTALYWYRQSLGQGPEFLIYFQGTGAADDSGLPNDRFFAVRPEGSVSTLKIQRTERGDSAVYLCASSLTSGYGELFFGEGSRLTVL.

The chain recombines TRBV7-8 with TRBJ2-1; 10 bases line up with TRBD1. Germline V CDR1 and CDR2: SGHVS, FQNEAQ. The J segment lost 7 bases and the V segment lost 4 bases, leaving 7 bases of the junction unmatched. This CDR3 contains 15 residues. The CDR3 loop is CASSSWDRGGNEQFF. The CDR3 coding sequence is TGTGCCAGCAGCTCCTGGGACAGGGGAGGGAATGAGCAGTTCTTC.